This TCR beta chain was obtained from a study of cytomegalovirus exposure and HLA in healthy donors. In the case of this clone: Antigen: not known.

The PCR ran on 60 Vbeta and 13 Jbeta primers. Method: immunoSEQ multiplex PCR; TCRdb's copy keeps in-frame clones and lacks some. The table shows about 73,000 clones, with 60% to 85% occurring only once. Per germline, CDR1 MGHDK and CDR2 SYGVNS. Trimming took 4 bases from V and 2 from J, leaving 9 bases between them. The CDR3 runs to 15 residues. Study-wide results and limits: Previously analyzed data showed that most TCR beta V segments were productive at a frequency of about 87% or about 30%. In the analysis, some V segments, TRBV6-2 and TRBV6-3 included, were excluded as indistinguishable. Later on, an analysis showed TCR association rates differing by HLA locus, with DRB1 the most and HLA-C the fewest.

The chain joins TRBV25-1 to TRBJ1-6; a possible D gene is TRBD1 (6 bases). The clonotype comes from a man in his 70s in good health and CMV-seronegative. The sample taken for sequencing was PBMCs. The CDR3 DNA reads as TGTGCCAGCAGTGCAGGGGAAGCCTATAATTCACCCCTCCACTTT. This sequence encodes CASSAGEAYNSPLHF.